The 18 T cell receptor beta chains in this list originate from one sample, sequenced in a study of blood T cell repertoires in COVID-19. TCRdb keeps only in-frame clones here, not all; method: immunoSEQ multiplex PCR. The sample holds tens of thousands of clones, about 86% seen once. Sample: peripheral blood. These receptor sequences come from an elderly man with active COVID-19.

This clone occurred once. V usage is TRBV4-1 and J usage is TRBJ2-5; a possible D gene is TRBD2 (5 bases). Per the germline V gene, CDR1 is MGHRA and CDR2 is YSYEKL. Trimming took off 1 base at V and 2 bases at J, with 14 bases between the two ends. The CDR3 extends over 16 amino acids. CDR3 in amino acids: CASSQVADRRQETQYF. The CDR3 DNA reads TGCGCCAGCAGCCAAGTCGCGGATAGGAGGCAAGAGACCCAGTACTTC.

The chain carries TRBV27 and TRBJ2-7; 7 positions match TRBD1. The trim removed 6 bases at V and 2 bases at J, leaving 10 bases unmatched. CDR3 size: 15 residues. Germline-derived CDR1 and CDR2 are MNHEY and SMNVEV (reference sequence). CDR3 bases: TGTGCCAGCAGGGGAAATACCGGGACAGCCTACGAGCAGTACTTC. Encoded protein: CASRGNTGTAYEQYF.

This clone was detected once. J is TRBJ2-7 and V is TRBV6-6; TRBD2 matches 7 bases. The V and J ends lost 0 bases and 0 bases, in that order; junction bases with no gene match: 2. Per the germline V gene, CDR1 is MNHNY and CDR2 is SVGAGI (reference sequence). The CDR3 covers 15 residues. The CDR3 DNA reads TGTGCCAGCAGTTACTCTGGCGGGGGCTCCTACGAGCAGTACTTC. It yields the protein CASSYSGGGSYEQYF.

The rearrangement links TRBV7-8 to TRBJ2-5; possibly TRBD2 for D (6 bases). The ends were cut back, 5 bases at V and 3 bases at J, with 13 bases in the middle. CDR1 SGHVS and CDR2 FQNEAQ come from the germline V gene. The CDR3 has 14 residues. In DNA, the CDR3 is TGTGCCAGCAGCGCACGGGACTTCGAAGAGACCCAGTACTTC. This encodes CASSARDFEETQYF.

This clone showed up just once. The chain's CDR3 is CASSSSGSSYEQYF. CDR3 coding DNA: TGTGCCAGCAGCTCTAGCGGGAGCTCCTACGAGCAGTACTTC. The V gene is TRBV9, the J gene TRBJ2-7; 10 bases are a match to TRBD2. After removal of 4 bases from V and 0 bases from J, the junction contained 1 base not matched to a gene. The germline V gene has CDR1 SGDLS and CDR2 YYNGEE. There are 14 residues in the CDR3.

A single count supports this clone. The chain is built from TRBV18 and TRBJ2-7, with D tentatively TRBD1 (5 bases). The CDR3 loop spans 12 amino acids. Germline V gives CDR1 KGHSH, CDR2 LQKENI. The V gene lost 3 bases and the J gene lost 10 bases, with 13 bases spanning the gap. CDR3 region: CASSPPGQRQYF. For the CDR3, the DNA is TGTGCCAGCTCACCGCCAGGGCAAAGACAGTACTTC. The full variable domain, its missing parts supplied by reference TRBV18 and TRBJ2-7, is NAGVMQNPRHLVRRRGQEARLRCSPMKGHSHVYWYRQLPEEGLKFMVYLQKENIIDESGMPKERFSAEFPKEGPSILRIQQVVRGDSAAYFCASSPPGQRQYFGPGTRLTVT.

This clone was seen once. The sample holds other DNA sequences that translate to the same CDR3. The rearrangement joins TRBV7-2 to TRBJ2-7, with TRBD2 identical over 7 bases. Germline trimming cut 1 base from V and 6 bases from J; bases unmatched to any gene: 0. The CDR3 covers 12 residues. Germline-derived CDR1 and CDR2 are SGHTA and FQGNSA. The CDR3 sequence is CASSLGGGEQYF. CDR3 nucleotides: TGTGCCAGCAGCTTAGGGGGGGGCGAGCAGTACTTC.

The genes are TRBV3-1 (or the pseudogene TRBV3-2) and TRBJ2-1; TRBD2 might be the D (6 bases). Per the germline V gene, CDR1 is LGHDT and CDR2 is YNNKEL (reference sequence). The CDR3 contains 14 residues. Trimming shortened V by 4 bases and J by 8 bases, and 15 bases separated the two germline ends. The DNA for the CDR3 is TGTGCCAGCAGCCCCCGTGTGCGGGGCTATGAGCAGTTCTTC. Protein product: CASSPRVRGYEQFF.

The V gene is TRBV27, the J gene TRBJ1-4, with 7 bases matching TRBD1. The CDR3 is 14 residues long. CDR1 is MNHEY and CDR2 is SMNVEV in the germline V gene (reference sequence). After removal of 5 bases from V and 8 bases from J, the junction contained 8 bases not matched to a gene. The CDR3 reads CASSPGQSGEKLFF. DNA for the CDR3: TGTGCCAGCAGTCCGGGACAGTCGGGCGAAAAACTGTTTTTT.

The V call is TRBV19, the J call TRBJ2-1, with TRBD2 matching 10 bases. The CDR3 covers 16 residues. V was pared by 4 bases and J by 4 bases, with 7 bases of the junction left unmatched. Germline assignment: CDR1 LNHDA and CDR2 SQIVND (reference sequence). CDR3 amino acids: CASSTQLAGHYNEQFF. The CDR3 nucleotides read TGTGCCAGTAGTACCCAACTAGCGGGGCATTACAATGAGCAGTTCTTC.

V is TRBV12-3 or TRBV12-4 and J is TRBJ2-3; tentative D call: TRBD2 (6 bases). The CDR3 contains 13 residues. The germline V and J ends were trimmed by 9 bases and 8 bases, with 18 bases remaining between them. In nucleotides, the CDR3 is TGTGCCAGTCAAGAGACGGGGGTGGGTACGCAGTATTTT. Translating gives CASQETGVGTQYF.

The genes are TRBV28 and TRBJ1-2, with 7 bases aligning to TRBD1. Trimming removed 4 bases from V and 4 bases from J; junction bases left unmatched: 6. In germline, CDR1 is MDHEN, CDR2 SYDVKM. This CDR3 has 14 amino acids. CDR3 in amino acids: CASSSGQLPYGYTF. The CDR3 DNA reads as TGTGCCAGCAGTTCGGGACAGTTGCCCTATGGCTACACCTTC.

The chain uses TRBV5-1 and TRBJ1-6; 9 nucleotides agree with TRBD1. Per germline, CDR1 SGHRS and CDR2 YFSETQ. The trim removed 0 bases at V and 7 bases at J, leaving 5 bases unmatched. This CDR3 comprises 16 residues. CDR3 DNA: TGCGCCAGCAGCTTGGACCCCGGACAGGGGAATTCACCCCTCCACTTT. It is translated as CASSLDPGQGNSPLHF.

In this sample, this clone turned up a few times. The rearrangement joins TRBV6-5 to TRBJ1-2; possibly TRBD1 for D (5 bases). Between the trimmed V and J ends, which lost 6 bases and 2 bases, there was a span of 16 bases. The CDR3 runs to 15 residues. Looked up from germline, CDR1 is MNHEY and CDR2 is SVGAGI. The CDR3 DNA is TGTGCCAGCAGGAGCTCCCCAGGGCCCAACTATGGCTACACCTTC. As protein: CASRSSPGPNYGYTF.

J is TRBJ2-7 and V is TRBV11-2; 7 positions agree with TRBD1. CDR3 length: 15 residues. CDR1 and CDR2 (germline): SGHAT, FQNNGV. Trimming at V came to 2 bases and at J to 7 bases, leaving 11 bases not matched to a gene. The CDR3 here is CASSLYLDRTEEQYF. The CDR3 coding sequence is TGTGCCAGCAGCTTATACTTGGACAGGACTGAAGAGCAGTACTTC.

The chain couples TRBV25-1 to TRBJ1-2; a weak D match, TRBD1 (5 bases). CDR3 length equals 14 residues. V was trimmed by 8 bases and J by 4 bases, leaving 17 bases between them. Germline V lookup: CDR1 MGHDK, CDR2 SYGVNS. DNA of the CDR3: TGTGCCAGCCAGGAAGGATGGGGCGCCTATGGCTACACCTTC. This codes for CASQEGWGAYGYTF.

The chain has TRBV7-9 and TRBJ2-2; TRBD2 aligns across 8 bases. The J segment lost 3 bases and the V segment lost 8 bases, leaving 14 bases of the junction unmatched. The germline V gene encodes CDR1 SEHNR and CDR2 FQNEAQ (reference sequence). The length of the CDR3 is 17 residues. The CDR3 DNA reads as TGTGCCAGCTGGGGGGCCAGCGGGAGTCGGGACACCGGGGAGCTGTTTTTT. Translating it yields CASWGASGSRDTGELFF. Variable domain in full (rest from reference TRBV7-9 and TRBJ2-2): DTGVSQNPRHKITKRGQNVTFRCDPISEHNRLYWYRQTLGQGPEFLTYFQNEAQLEKSRLLSDRFSAERPKGSFSTLEIQRTEQGDSAMYLCASWGASGSRDTGELFFGEGSRLTVL.

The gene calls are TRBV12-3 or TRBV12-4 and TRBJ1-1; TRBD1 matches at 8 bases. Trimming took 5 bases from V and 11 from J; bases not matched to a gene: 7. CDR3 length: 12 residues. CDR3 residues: CASSVDRGRAFF. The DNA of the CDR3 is TGTGCCAGCAGTGTTGACAGGGGAAGGGCTTTCTTT.